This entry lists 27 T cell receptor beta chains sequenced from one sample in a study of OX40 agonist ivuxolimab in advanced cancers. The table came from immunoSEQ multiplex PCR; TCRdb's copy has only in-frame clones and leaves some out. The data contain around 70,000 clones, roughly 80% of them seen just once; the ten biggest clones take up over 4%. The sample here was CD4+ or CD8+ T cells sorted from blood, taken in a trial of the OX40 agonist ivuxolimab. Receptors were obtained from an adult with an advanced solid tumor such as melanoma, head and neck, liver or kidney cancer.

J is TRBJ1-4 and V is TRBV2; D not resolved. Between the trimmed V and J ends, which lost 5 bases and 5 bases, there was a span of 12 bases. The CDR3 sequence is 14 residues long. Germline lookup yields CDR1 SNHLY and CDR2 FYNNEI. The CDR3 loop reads CASSYVDGNEKLFF. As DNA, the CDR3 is TGTGCCAGCAGTTATGTAGATGGAAATGAAAAACTGTTTTTT.

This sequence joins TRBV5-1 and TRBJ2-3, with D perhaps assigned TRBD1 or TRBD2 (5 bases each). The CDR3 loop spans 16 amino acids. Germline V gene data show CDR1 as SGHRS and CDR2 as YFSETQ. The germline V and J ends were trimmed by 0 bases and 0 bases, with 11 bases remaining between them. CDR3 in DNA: TGCGCCAGCAGCTTGGGGGACGCGGTGAGCACAGATACGCAGTATTTT. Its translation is CASSLGDAVSTDTQYF. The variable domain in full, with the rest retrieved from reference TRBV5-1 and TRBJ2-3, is KAGVTQTPRYLIKTRGQQVTLSCSPISGHRSVSWYQQTPGQGLQFLFEYFSETQRNKGNFPGRFSGRQFSNSRSEMNVSTLELGDSALYLCASSLGDAVSTDTQYFGPGTRLTVL.

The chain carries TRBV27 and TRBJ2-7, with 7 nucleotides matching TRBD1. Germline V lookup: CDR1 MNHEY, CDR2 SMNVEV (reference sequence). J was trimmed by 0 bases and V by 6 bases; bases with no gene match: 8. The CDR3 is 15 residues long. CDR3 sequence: CASRPRGPASYEQYF. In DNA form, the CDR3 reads TGTGCCAGCAGGCCGAGGGGGCCAGCCTCCTACGAGCAGTACTTC.

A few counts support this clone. CDR3 residues: CASRDRGYEQYF. CDR3 DNA: TGTGCCAGCCGGGACAGGGGTTACGAGCAGTACTTC. The chain joins TRBV2 to TRBJ2-7, with TRBD1 matching over 10 bases. The CDR3 covers 12 residues. Germline V gene data show CDR1 as SNHLY and CDR2 as FYNNEI. V trimming: 8 bases; J trimming: 4 bases; junction bases outside the gene matches: 2.

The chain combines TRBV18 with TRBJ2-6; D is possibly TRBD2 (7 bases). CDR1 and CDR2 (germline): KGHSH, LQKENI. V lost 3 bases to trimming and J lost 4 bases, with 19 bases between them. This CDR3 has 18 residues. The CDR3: CASSPGGPPRRGANVLTF. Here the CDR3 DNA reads TGTGCCAGCTCACCGGGGGGGCCACCCCGCCGAGGGGCCAACGTCCTGACTTTC.

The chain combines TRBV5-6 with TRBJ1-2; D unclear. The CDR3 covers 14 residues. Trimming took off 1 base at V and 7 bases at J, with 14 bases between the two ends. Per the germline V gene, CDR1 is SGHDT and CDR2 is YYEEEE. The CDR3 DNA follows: TGTGCCAGCAGCTTGCACACTCTATATGGTGGCTACACCTTC. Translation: CASSLHTLYGGYTF.

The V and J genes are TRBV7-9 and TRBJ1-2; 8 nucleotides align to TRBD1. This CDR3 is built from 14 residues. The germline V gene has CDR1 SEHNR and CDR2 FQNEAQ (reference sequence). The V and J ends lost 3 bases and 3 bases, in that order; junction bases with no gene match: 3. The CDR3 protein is CASSFLTGDYGYTF. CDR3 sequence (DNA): TGTGCCAGCAGCTTTTTGACAGGGGACTATGGCTACACCTTC. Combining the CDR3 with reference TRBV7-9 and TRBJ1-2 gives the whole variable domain DTGVSQNPRHKITKRGQNVTFRCDPISEHNRLYWYRQTLGQGPEFLTYFQNEAQLEKSRLLSDRFSAERPKGSFSTLEIQRTEQGDSAMYLCASSFLTGDYGYTFGSGTRLTVV.

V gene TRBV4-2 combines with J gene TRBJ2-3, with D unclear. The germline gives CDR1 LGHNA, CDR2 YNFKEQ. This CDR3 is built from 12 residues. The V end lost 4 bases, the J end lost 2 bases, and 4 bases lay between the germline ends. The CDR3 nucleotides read TGTGCCAGCAGCCTCGCCACAGATACGCAGTATTTT. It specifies CASSLATDTQYF.

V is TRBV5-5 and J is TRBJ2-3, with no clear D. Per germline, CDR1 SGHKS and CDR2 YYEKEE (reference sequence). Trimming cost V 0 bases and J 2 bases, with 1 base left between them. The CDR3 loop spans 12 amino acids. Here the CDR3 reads CASSLDTDTQYF. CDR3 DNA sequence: TGTGCCAGCAGCTTGGACACAGATACGCAGTATTTT.

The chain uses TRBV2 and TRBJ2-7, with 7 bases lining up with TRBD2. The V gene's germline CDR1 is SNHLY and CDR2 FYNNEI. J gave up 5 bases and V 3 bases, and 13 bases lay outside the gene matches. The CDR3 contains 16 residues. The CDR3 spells CASSDISGTGGNEQYF. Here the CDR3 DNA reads TGTGCCAGCAGTGACATATCCGGGACGGGAGGAAACGAGCAGTACTTC.

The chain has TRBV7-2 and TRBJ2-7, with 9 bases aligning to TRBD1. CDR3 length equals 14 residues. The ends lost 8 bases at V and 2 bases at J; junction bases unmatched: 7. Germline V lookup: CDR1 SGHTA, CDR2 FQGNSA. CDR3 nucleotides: TGTGCCAGCTACCCCGGGACAGGGCCCTACGAGCAGTACTTC. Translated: CASYPGTGPYEQYF.

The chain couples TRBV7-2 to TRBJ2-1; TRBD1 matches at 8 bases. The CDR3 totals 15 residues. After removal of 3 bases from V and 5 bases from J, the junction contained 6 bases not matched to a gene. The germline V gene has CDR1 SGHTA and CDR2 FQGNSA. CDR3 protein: CASSFPGQGNNEQFF. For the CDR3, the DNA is TGTGCCAGCAGCTTCCCTGGACAGGGAAACAATGAGCAGTTCTTC.

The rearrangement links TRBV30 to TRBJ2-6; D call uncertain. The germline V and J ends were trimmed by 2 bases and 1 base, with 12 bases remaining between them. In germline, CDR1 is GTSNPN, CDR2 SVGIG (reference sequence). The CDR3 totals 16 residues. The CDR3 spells CAWSLHHISGANVLTF. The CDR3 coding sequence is TGTGCCTGGAGTCTACACCATATATCTGGGGCCAACGTCCTGACTTTC.

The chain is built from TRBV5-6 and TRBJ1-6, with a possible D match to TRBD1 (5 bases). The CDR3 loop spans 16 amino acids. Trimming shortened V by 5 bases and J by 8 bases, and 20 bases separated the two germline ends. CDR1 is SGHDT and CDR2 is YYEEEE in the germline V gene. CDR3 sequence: CASSYRPAGWDSPLHF. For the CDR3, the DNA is TGTGCCAGCAGTTACCGTCCTGCAGGGTGGGATTCACCCCTCCACTTT.

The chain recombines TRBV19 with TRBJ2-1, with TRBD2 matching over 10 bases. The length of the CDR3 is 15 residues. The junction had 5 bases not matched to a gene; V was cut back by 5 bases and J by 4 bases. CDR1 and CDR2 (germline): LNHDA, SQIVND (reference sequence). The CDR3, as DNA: TGTGCCAGTAGTGTAGCGGGAGGAGAGTACAATGAGCAGTTCTTC. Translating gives CASSVAGGEYNEQFF. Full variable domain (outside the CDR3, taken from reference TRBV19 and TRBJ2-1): DGGITQSPKYLFRKEGQNVTLSCEQNLNHDAMYWYRQDPGQGLRLIYYSQIVNDFQKGDIAEGYSVSREKKESFPLTVTSAQKNPTAFYLCASSVAGGEYNEQFFGPGTRLTVL.

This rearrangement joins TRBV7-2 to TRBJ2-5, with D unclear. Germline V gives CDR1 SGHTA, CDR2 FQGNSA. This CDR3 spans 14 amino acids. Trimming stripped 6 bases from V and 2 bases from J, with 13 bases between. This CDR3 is CASSSSRVQETQYF. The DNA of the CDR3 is TGTGCCAGCAGTTCCTCGAGAGTTCAAGAGACCCAGTACTTC.

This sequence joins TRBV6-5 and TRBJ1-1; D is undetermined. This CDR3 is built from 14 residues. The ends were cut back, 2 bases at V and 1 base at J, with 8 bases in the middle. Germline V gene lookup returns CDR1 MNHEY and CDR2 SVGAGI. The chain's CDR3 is CASSYDGPNTEAFF. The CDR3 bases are TGTGCCAGCAGTTACGACGGCCCGAACACTGAAGCTTTCTTT.

The CDR3 sequence: CASSLERQMNTEAFF. CDR3 DNA: TGTGCCAGCAGCTTAGAGCGACAGATGAACACTGAAGCTTTCTTT. V and J are TRBV11-2 and TRBJ1-1, with D tentatively TRBD1 (5 bases). This CDR3 has 15 amino acids. V was trimmed by 0 bases and J by 0 bases, leaving 8 bases between them. CDR1 is SGHAT and CDR2 is FQNNGV in the germline V gene.

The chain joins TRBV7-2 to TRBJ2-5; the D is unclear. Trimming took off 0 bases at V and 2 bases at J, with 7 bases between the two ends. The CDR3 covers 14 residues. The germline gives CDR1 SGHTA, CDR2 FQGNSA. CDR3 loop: CASSLAYGQETQYF. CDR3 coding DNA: TGTGCCAGCAGCTTAGCGTACGGACAAGAGACCCAGTACTTC.

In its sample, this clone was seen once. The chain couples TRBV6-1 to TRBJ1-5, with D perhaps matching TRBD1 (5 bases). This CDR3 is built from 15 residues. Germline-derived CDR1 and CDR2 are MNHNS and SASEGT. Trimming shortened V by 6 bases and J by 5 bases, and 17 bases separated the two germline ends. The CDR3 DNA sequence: TGTGCCAGCAGGGCCGGGACCCGTCTTTATCAGCCCCAGCATTTT. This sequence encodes CASRAGTRLYQPQHF.

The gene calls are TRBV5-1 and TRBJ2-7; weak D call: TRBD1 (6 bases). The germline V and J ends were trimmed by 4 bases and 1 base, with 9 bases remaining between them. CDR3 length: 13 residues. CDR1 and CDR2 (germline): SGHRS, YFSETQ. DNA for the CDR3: TGCGCCAGCAGCGACAGGCCTTCCTACGAGCAGTACTTC. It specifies CASSDRPSYEQYF.

The CDR3 nucleotides are TGTGCCAGCAGCCGGGGGGTTGACACTGAAGCTTTCTTT. The encoded protein is CASSRGVDTEAFF. V usage is TRBV7-6 and J usage is TRBJ1-1, with D possibly being TRBD1 (5 bases). The V and J ends lost 5 bases and 3 bases respectively, with 10 bases between them. The V gene's germline CDR1 is SGHVS and CDR2 FNYEAQ. There are 13 residues in the CDR3.

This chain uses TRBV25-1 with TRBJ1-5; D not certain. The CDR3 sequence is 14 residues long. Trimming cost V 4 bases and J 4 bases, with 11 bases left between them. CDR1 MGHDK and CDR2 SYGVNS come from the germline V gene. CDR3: CASSVGAANQPQHF. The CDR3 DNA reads TGTGCCAGCAGTGTCGGAGCAGCAAATCAGCCCCAGCATTTT.

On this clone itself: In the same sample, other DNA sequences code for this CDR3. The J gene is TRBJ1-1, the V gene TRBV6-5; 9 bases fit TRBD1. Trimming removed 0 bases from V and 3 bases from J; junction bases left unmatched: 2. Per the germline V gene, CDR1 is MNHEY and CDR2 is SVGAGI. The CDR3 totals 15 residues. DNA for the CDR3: TGTGCCAGCAGTTACTCGCGGACAGGGGACACTGAAGCTTTCTTT. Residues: CASSYSRTGDTEAFF.

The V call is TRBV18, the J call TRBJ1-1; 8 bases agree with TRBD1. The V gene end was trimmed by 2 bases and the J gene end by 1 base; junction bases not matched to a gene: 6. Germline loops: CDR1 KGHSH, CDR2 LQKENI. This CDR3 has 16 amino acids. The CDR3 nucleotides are TGTGCCAGCTCACCATCATCACAGGGGGGGAACACTGAAGCTTTCTTT. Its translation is CASSPSSQGGNTEAFF.

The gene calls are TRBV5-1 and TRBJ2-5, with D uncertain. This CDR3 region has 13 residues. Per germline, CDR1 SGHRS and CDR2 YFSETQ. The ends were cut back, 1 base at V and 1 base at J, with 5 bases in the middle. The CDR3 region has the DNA TGCGCCAGCAGCTTGCCTCTCCAAGAGACCCAGTACTTC. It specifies CASSLPLQETQYF.

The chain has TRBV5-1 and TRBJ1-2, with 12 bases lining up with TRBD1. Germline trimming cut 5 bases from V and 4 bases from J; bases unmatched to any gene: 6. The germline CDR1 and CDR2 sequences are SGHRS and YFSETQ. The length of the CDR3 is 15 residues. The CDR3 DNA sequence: TGCGCCAGCAGGCCCGGGACAGGGGGCGGCTATGGCTACACCTTC. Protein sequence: CASRPGTGGGYGYTF.